Below, 25 T cell receptor beta chains from the same sample are listed, as sequenced in a study of regulatory T cells in long-lasting Graves disease. The time point was: newly diagnosed GD, antithyroid drugs for less than 3 months. There was RNA extracted from PBMCs, and the TCR library was made from it. Through Arm-PCR of CDR3 regions and iRepertoire HTBI primers, TCR beta libraries were built. TCRdb re-derived calls from the multiplex PCR reads in MiXCR, one entry per CDR3 protein. This sample carries more than 400,000 distinct CDR3 sequences, around 15% of them seen once, and the ten largest clones take 12%. This same sample was also part of a study on T cells in Graves' hyperthyroidism and ophthalmopathy.

The specimen was peripheral blood mononuclear cells (PBMCs), collected at new diagnosis, from a patient treated with antithyroid drugs. These receptors came from a middle-aged man with Graves disease.

A few counts support this clonotype. In DNA, the CDR3 is TGCAGTGCTGTAGGGGGAAGCCAGCCCCAGCATTTT. Residues: CSAVGGSQPQHF. This sequence joins TRBV20-1 and TRBJ1-5; D is perhaps TRBD1 (6 bases). CDR1 is DFQATT, CDR2 SNEGSKA, per germline (reference sequence). This CDR3 has 12 amino acids. V shed 5 bases and J shed 7 bases, with 12 bases lying between them.

This clonotype was recorded many times. The rearrangement uses TRBV28 and TRBJ1-1, with D unresolved. The CDR3 has 14 amino acids. CDR1 and CDR2 (germline): MDHEN, SYDVKM. V lost 5 bases to trimming and J lost 4 bases, with 14 bases between them. Written as DNA, the CDR3 is TGTGCCAGCAGTCCCTACAGACGGCGCACTGAAGCTTTCTTT. This sequence encodes CASSPYRRRTEAFF. The variable domain in full, completed from reference TRBV28 and TRBJ1-1, reads DVKVTQSSRYLVKRTGEKVFLECVQDMDHENMFWYRQDPGLGLRLIYFSYDVKMKEKGDIPEGYSVSREKKERFSLILESASTNQTSMYLCASSPYRRRTEAFFGQGTRLTVV.

The V gene is TRBV12-5, the J gene TRBJ2-5; tentatively, D is TRBD2 (6 bases). Germline CDR1 and CDR2: LGHNT and FRNRAP. The ends were cut back, 6 bases at V and 5 bases at J, with 16 bases in the middle. This CDR3 contains 14 residues. This CDR3 is CASGRGGGGETQYF. The CDR3 DNA sequence: TGTGCTAGTGGAAGGGGTGGCGGAGGGGAGACCCAGTACTTC.

This clonotype was counted many times. J is TRBJ2-1 and V is TRBV7-9; tentatively, D is TRBD1 or TRBD2 (5 bases each). V was trimmed by 3 bases and J by 5 bases, leaving 14 bases between them. The CDR3 length is 15 residues. Germline lookup yields CDR1 SEHNR and CDR2 FQNEAQ (reference sequence). Here the CDR3 reads CASSFSGASDNEQFF. The CDR3 DNA reads TGTGCCAGCAGCTTCTCCGGGGCCTCAGACAATGAGCAGTTCTTC.

This clonotype was recorded a few times. The gene calls are TRBV29-1 and TRBJ1-2, with D tentatively TRBD1 (5 bases). The ends were cut back, 4 bases at V and 7 bases at J, with 16 bases in the middle. The germline gives CDR1 SQVTM, CDR2 ANQGSEA. The CDR3 covers 13 residues. The CDR3 bases are TGCAGCGTTGTCCCTAGCAGGGACTTTGGCTACACCTTC. Amino acids: CSVVPSRDFGYTF.

This clonotype was found many times. This chain connects TRBV3-1 to TRBJ1-5; D is possibly TRBD1 (6 bases). V lost 6 bases to trimming and J lost 5 bases, with 14 bases between them. This CDR3 contains 14 residues. Germline CDR1 is LGHDT and CDR2 is YNNKEL (reference sequence). The CDR3 DNA is TGTGCCAGCAGTCGCGGACAGTTGGATCAGCCCCAGCATTTT. As protein: CASSRGQLDQPQHF.

This clonotype was found a few times. V is TRBV24-1 and J is TRBJ2-2; D is ambiguous. Per the germline V gene, CDR1 is KGHDR and CDR2 is SFDVKD. The V end lost 0 bases, the J end lost 0 bases, and 7 bases lay between the germline ends. The CDR3 sequence is 16 residues long. The CDR3 DNA follows: TGTGCCACCAGTGATTTGGGCGTATCGAACACCGGGGAGCTGTTTTTT. Amino acids: CATSDLGVSNTGELFF.

This clonotype was counted many times. The chain combines TRBV28 with TRBJ2-1; the D gene is possibly TRBD2 (5 bases). Trimming stripped 10 bases from V and 8 bases from J, with 24 bases between. Germline values: CDR1 MDHEN, CDR2 SYDVKM. There are 15 residues in the CDR3. CDR3 in DNA: TGTGCCACCCGGGATGGAAACAGCCTCGGCGATGAGCAGTTCTTC. Translation: CATRDGNSLGDEQFF.

This clonotype was picked up many times. The chain is built from TRBV2 and TRBJ1-6, with TRBD1 matching 8 bases. J gave up 7 bases and V 4 bases, and 3 bases lay outside the gene matches. Germline CDR1 and CDR2: SNHLY and FYNNEI. CDR3 length: 14 residues. CDR3 sequence reads: CASSGTGWNSPLHF. The DNA of the CDR3 is TGTGCCAGCAGTGGGACAGGGTGGAATTCACCCCTCCACTTT.

This clonotype has more than one count but fewer than ten. The rearrangement links TRBV7-9 to TRBJ1-2; TRBD1 might be the D (6 bases). Per the germline V gene, CDR1 is SEHNR and CDR2 is FQNEAQ (reference sequence). V was pared by 8 bases and J by 2 bases, with 9 bases between. The CDR3 spans 12 residues. The CDR3 loop reads CASVGQNYGYTF. The CDR3 region has the DNA TGTGCCAGCGTCGGACAGAACTATGGCTACACCTTC.

This clonotype was observed many times. The V and J genes are TRBV20-1 and TRBJ2-2; TRBD2 aligns across 10 bases. The V gene end was trimmed by 6 bases and the J gene end by 6 bases; junction bases not matched to a gene: 13. The CDR3 runs to 16 residues. Germline V gene data show CDR1 as DFQATT and CDR2 as SNEGSKA (reference sequence). The chain's CDR3 is CSAPGSWLAGAGELFF. The CDR3 DNA reads as TGCAGTGCCCCTGGGAGTTGGCTAGCGGGGGCCGGGGAGCTGTTTTTT.

This clonotype occurred a few times. CDR3 nucleotide sequence: TGTGCCTGGAGTGTCTTGGACATCAAAAACATTCAGTACTTC. The encoded protein is CAWSVLDIKNIQYF. The chain uses TRBV30 and TRBJ2-4; a weak D match, TRBD1 (5 bases). Trimming cost V 0 bases and J 3 bases, with 9 bases left between them. The germline V gene encodes CDR1 GTSNPN and CDR2 SVGIG (reference sequence). The CDR3 extends over 14 amino acids. Looking up the rest from reference TRBV30 and TRBJ2-4 gives the full variable domain: SQTIHQWPATLVQPVGSPLSLECTVEGTSNPNLYWYRQAAGRGLQLLFYSVGIGQISSEVPQNLSASRPQDRQFILSSKKLLLSDSGFYLCAWSVLDIKNIQYFGAGTRLSVL.

The table lists this clonotype with a few counts. V and J are TRBV12-3 or TRBV12-4 and TRBJ1-5; no clear D gene. The V and J ends lost 3 bases and 2 bases respectively, with 11 bases between them. This CDR3 is built from 15 residues. CDR3 nucleotides: TGTGCCAGCAGTTTGTGGGAGGGAGGCAATCAGCCCCAGCATTTT. Translated, it gives CASSLWEGGNQPQHF.

This clonotype was counted at least ten times. The V gene is TRBV28, the J gene TRBJ2-7; D ambiguous. CDR3 length: 17 amino acids. The germline V gene has CDR1 MDHEN and CDR2 SYDVKM. Trimming took 2 bases from V and 3 from J, leaving 20 bases between them. CDR3 DNA: TGTGCCAGCAGTTTACCTGCTTTAGGGTTAGTGGACTACGAGCAGTACTTC. This encodes CASSLPALGLVDYEQYF.

In this sample, this clonotype turned up many times. The chain carries TRBV12-3 or TRBV12-4 and TRBJ1-2; D might be TRBD1 (6 bases). The CDR3 covers 15 residues. Trimming cost V 2 bases and J 4 bases, with 14 bases left between them. The CDR3 protein is CASSLSDRPLYGYTF. The CDR3 nucleotides read TGTGCCAGCAGTTTAAGCGACAGGCCCCTCTATGGCTACACCTTC.

This clonotype was seen more than once but under ten times. The chain carries TRBV29-1 and TRBJ2-7; 13 nucleotides agree with TRBD2. The CDR3 sequence is 14 residues long. Germline V gene data show CDR1 as SQVTM and CDR2 as ANQGSEA. With V trimmed by 6 bases and J by 5 bases, 7 bases remained unmatched. The DNA for the CDR3 is TGCAGCGTCAAGGGACTAGCGGGATTACACGAGCAGTACTTC. Its translation: CSVKGLAGLHEQYF.

Ten or more counts support this clonotype. The J gene is TRBJ2-1, the V gene TRBV7-8, with D tentatively TRBD2 (6 bases). The CDR3 runs to 15 residues. V was pared by 4 bases and J by 2 bases, with 12 bases between. Germline-derived CDR1 and CDR2 are SGHVS and FQNEAQ. CDR3 sequence: CASSSGTLTYNEQFF. In nucleotides, the CDR3 is TGTGCCAGCAGCTCCGGGACTCTAACCTACAATGAGCAGTTCTTC.

This clonotype was observed at least ten times. This chain connects TRBV20-1 to TRBJ1-5; D not resolved. The CDR3 runs 15 residues. Germline V gene sequence: CDR1 DFQATT, CDR2 SNEGSKA (reference sequence). Trimming took 3 bases from V and 0 from J, leaving 12 bases between them. The chain's CDR3 is CSARGGKISNQPQHF. The CDR3 DNA is TGCAGTGCTAGGGGAGGGAAGATTAGCAATCAGCCCCAGCATTTT.

This clonotype appeared many times. The gene calls are TRBV20-1 and TRBJ2-7; D call uncertain. Between the trimmed V and J ends, which lost 6 bases and 2 bases, there was a span of 11 bases. The CDR3 runs to 12 residues. Germline CDR1 DFQATT, CDR2 SNEGSKA (reference sequence). CDR3 nucleotides: TGCAGTGCAATCCGGGCCCCCTACGAGCAGTACTTC. This codes for CSAIRAPYEQYF.

This clonotype was seen at least ten times. Mismatch with germline at one junction end may stem from a read error. This chain joins TRBV3-1 and TRBJ2-2; TRBD1 matches at 7 bases. Germline V lookup: CDR1 LGHDT, CDR2 YNNKEL (reference sequence). This CDR3 is built from 17 residues. The CDR3 sequence: CASSPHNRGSNAGELFF. For the CDR3, the DNA is TGTGCCAGCAGCCCGCACAACAGGGGATCGAACGCCGGGGAGCTGTTTTTT. Supplemented by reference TRBV3-1 and TRBJ2-2, the full variable domain reads DTAVSQTPKYLVTQMGNDKSIKCEQNLGHDTMYWYKQDSKKFLKIMFSYNNKELIINETVPNRFSPKSPDKAHLNLHINSLELGDSAVYFCASSPHNRGSNAGELFFGEGSRLTVL.

The V gene is TRBV11-3, the J gene TRBJ2-1; 7 bases are a match to TRBD2. The V segment lost 5 bases and the J segment 5 bases; nucleotides outside the gene matches: 9. Per germline, CDR1 SGHNT and CDR2 YENEEA. CDR3 size: 15 residues. CDR3 amino acids: CASSLKGSGHNEQFF. CDR3 nucleotide sequence: TGTGCCAGCAGCCTAAAGGGTAGCGGGCACAATGAGCAGTTCTTC.

This clonotype was observed at least ten times. This chain connects TRBV7-2 to TRBJ2-1; D is ambiguous. The germline V and J ends were trimmed by 1 base and 0 bases, with 7 bases remaining between them. CDR3 length equals 15 residues. Germline lookup yields CDR1 SGHTA and CDR2 FQGNSA. CDR3: CASSLEGTSYNEQFF. The CDR3 DNA reads TGTGCCAGCAGCTTAGAAGGTACCTCCTACAATGAGCAGTTCTTC.

This clonotype was observed many times. CDR3 sequence: CASSHGSNPKTQYF. The CDR3, as DNA: TGTGCCAGCAGCCATGGAAGCAATCCCAAGACCCAGTACTTC. The rearrangement uses TRBV3-1 and TRBJ2-5; D unclear. Germline V gives CDR1 LGHDT, CDR2 YNNKEL (reference sequence). V shed 3 bases and J shed 6 bases, with 14 bases lying between them. The CDR3 runs to 14 residues.

With respect to this clonotype: This may stem from a read error, because a much larger clone lies one nucleotide away. This chain uses TRBV19 with TRBJ1-5, with D uncertain. The CDR3 has 14 residues. CDR1 and CDR2 (germline): LNHDA, SQIVND (reference sequence). The V gene lost 6 bases and the J gene lost 6 bases, with 15 bases spanning the gap. The CDR3 DNA reads TGTGCCAGTAGGGACGGCTCATGGGGTCAGCCCCAGCATTTT. As protein: CASRDGSWGQPQHF.

This clonotype was observed a handful of times. This chain joins TRBV20-1 and TRBJ2-7; TRBD2 agrees at 9 bases. V trimming: 4 bases; J trimming: 2 bases; junction bases outside the gene matches: 3. The CDR3 length is 13 residues. The germline gives CDR1 DFQATT, CDR2 SNEGSKA (reference sequence). In nucleotides, the CDR3 is TGCAGTGCTACTAGCGGGAACACCTACGAGCAGTACTTC. Translated, it gives CSATSGNTYEQYF.